A selection of T cell receptor beta chains follows, all from one sample in a study of shared clonotypes between healthy human individuals. TCRdb's copy holds only in-frame clones and misses some; the assay was immunoSEQ multiplex PCR. Among hundreds of thousands of clones, around 76% were seen once, and the ten largest hold approximately 12%. The material sequenced was PBMCs. These receptors came from a woman aged 40 to 50 in good health. Some clones in this sample may be carry-over from other donors' samples. Each CDR3 is given with its conserved first and last residue. The D gene is left open where the match is weak. Some rows mark clone size as missing; the rest say once, few, many or name a class of expanded clone.

J gene: TRBJ2-2; clone size: -; V gene: TRBV19; CDR3 length: 15; D gene: -; CDR3 protein: CASSTQGANGGELFF; CDR3 DNA: TGTGCCAGTAGTACCCAGGGAGCGAACGGCGGGGAGCTGTTTTTT
J gene: TRBJ2-3; clone size: -; V gene: TRBV7-8; CDR3 length: 16; D gene: TRBD2; CDR3 protein: CASSFPGLAGRDTQYF; CDR3 DNA: TGTGCCAGCAGCTTCCCCGGACTAGCGGGAAGAGATACGCAGTATTTT
J gene: TRBJ1-4; clone size: once; V gene: TRBV30; CDR3 length: 13; D gene: TRBD1; CDR3 protein: CALLTGFGEKLFF; CDR3 DNA: TGTGCCCTGCTGACAGGGTTCGGGGAAAAACTGTTTTTT
J gene: TRBJ2-3; clone size: -; V gene: TRBV19; CDR3 length: 15; D gene: -; CDR3 protein: CASSKQVASTDTQYF; CDR3 DNA: TGTGCCAGTAGTAAACAGGTAGCGAGCACAGATACGCAGTATTTT
J gene: TRBJ2-2; clone size: -; V gene: TRBV10-3; CDR3 length: 15; D gene: TRBD2; CDR3 protein: CAITAGGRDTGELFF; CDR3 DNA: TGTGCCATCACCGCGGGAGGGAGGGACACCGGGGAGCTGTTTTTT
J gene: TRBJ2-7; clone size: -; V gene: TRBV2; CDR3 length: 15; D gene: TRBD2; CDR3 protein: CASSNLEAGAGEQYF; CDR3 DNA: TGTGCCAGCAGTAACCTAGAAGCGGGAGCGGGTGAGCAGTACTTC
J gene: TRBJ2-7; clone size: -; V gene: TRBV11-3; CDR3 length: 12; D gene: -; CDR3 protein: CASSSDGYEQYF; CDR3 DNA: TGTGCCAGCAGCTCGGACGGGTACGAGCAGTACTTC
J gene: TRBJ2-1; clone size: once; V gene: TRBV6-5; CDR3 length: 15; D gene: -; CDR3 protein: CASSYSGRSYNEQFF; CDR3 DNA: TGTGCCAGCAGTTACTCGGGGAGGTCCTACAATGAGCAGTTCTTC
J gene: TRBJ2-1; clone size: -; V gene: TRBV4-1; CDR3 length: 17; D gene: TRBD2; CDR3 protein: CASSQDIFAGVHNEQFF; CDR3 DNA: TGCGCCAGCAGCCAAGATATATTCGCGGGAGTACACAATGAGCAGTTCTTC
J gene: TRBJ1-4; clone size: few; V gene: TRBV12-5; CDR3 length: 17; D gene: -; CDR3 protein: CASGQTGFELGNEKLFF; CDR3 DNA: TGTGCTAGTGGACAAACAGGGTTCGAATTGGGGAATGAAAAACTGTTTTTT
J gene: TRBJ2-6; clone size: -; V gene: TRBV7-9; CDR3 length: 17; D gene: -; CDR3 protein: CASSRTLLGSGANVLTF; CDR3 DNA: TGTGCCAGCAGCCGAACACTGTTGGGCTCTGGGGCCAACGTCCTGACTTTC
J gene: TRBJ2-5; clone size: few; V gene: TRBV29-1; CDR3 length: 18; D gene: TRBD2; CDR3 protein: CSVVEGTSGIRGQETQYF; CDR3 DNA: TGCAGCGTTGTCGAGGGGACTAGCGGGATACGGGGGCAAGAGACCCAGTACTTC
J gene: TRBJ2-1; clone size: -; V gene: TRBV2; CDR3 length: 14; D gene: TRBD1; CDR3 protein: CASKEDRGRNEQFF; CDR3 DNA: TGTGCCAGCAAGGAGGACAGGGGGCGCAATGAGCAGTTCTTC
J gene: TRBJ1-3; clone size: once; V gene: TRBV6-1; CDR3 length: 15; D gene: TRBD1; CDR3 protein: CASRDTGGRRNTIYF; CDR3 DNA: TGTGCCAGCAGGGATACAGGGGGCAGGAGAAACACCATATATTTT
J gene: TRBJ2-1; clone size: -; V gene: TRBV28; CDR3 length: 12; D gene: -; CDR3 protein: CASSFNTRAEFF; CDR3 DNA: TGTGCCAGCAGTTTCAACACGCGGGCTGAGTTCTTC
J gene: TRBJ2-5; clone size: few; V gene: TRBV28; CDR3 length: 15; D gene: -; CDR3 protein: CASRPRVGQRETQYF; CDR3 DNA: TGTGCCAGCAGGCCTCGGGTGGGGCAGCGGGAGACCCAGTACTTC
J gene: TRBJ1-2; clone size: -; V gene: TRBV14; CDR3 length: 12; D gene: -; CDR3 protein: CASSQETPQATF; CDR3 DNA: TGTGCCAGCAGCCAAGAAACGCCCCAGGCCACCTTC
J gene: TRBJ2-1; clone size: -; V gene: TRBV5-6; CDR3 length: 14; D gene: TRBD2; CDR3 protein: CASSFSLAVDEQFF; CDR3 DNA: TGTGCCAGCAGCTTTTCACTAGCGGTCGATGAGCAGTTCTTC
J gene: TRBJ2-5; clone size: -; V gene: TRBV5-6; CDR3 length: 11; D gene: -; CDR3 protein: CASSNLGPQYF; CDR3 DNA: TGTGCCAGCAGCAACCTCGGGCCCCAGTACTTC
J gene: TRBJ2-7; clone size: -; V gene: TRBV6-5; CDR3 length: 15; D gene: -; CDR3 protein: CASGPQMRSSYEQYF; CDR3 DNA: TGTGCCAGCGGCCCGCAAATGAGAAGCTCCTACGAGCAGTACTTC
J gene: TRBJ2-5; clone size: few; V gene: TRBV7-9; CDR3 length: 14; D gene: -; CDR3 protein: CASSLAFSEETQYF; CDR3 DNA: TGTGCCAGCAGCTTAGCGTTTTCAGAAGAGACCCAGTACTTC
J gene: TRBJ2-1; clone size: -; V gene: TRBV2; CDR3 length: 14; D gene: -; CDR3 protein: CASSEGARLNEQFF; CDR3 DNA: TGTGCCAGCAGTGAAGGGGCTAGGCTTAATGAGCAGTTCTTC
J gene: TRBJ1-6; clone size: -; V gene: TRBV6-6; CDR3 length: 16; D gene: -; CDR3 protein: CASSYSGWGDNSPLHF; CDR3 DNA: TGTGCCAGCAGTTACTCGGGGTGGGGAGATAATTCACCCCTCCACTTT
J gene: TRBJ2-4; clone size: -; V gene: TRBV19; CDR3 length: 14; D gene: -; CDR3 protein: CASSVQGGQNIQYF; CDR3 DNA: TGTGCCAGTAGTGTTCAGGGAGGCCAAAACATTCAGTACTTC
J gene: TRBJ2-1; clone size: -; V gene: TRBV2; CDR3 length: 17; D gene: TRBD2; CDR3 protein: CASSIQEAGATYNEQFF; CDR3 DNA: TGTGCCAGCAGTATTCAAGAGGCGGGAGCAACCTACAATGAGCAGTTCTTC
J gene: TRBJ2-5; clone size: once; V gene: TRBV7-7; CDR3 length: 14; D gene: TRBD1; CDR3 protein: CASSKDRGKETQYF; CDR3 DNA: TGTGCTAGCAGCAAGGACAGGGGAAAGGAGACCCAGTACTTC
J gene: TRBJ1-1; clone size: few; V gene: TRBV6-4; CDR3 length: 13; D gene: -; CDR3 protein: CASSDGDYTEAFF; CDR3 DNA: TGTGCCAGCAGTGACGGGGATTACACTGAAGCTTTCTTT
J gene: TRBJ2-7; clone size: once; V gene: TRBV7-2; CDR3 length: 18; D gene: -; CDR3 protein: CASRIAGGGGGRIAEQYF; CDR3 DNA: TGTGCCAGCAGGATAGCAGGCGGCGGTGGTGGTCGGATAGCCGAGCAGTACTTC
J gene: TRBJ1-2; clone size: once; V gene: TRBV7-2; CDR3 length: 14; D gene: -; CDR3 protein: CASSLAVAAYGYTF; CDR3 DNA: TGTGCCAGCAGCTTAGCGGTCGCCGCCTATGGCTACACCTTC
J gene: TRBJ1-2; clone size: -; V gene: TRBV30; CDR3 length: 12; D gene: -; CDR3 protein: CAWSAASYGYTF; CDR3 DNA: TGTGCCTGGAGTGCGGCCTCCTATGGCTACACCTTC
J gene: TRBJ1-2; clone size: -; V gene: TRBV10-3; CDR3 length: 12; D gene: -; CDR3 protein: CAISESPGGYTF; CDR3 DNA: TGTGCCATCAGTGAGTCGCCAGGGGGCTACACCTTC
J gene: TRBJ1-5; clone size: -; V gene: TRBV5-1; CDR3 length: 14; D gene: -; CDR3 protein: CASSTDGVNQPQHF; CDR3 DNA: TGCGCCAGCAGCACGGACGGGGTCAATCAGCCCCAGCATTTT
J gene: TRBJ2-7; clone size: -; V gene: TRBV28; CDR3 length: 14; D gene: -; CDR3 protein: CASSLDPATYEQYF; CDR3 DNA: TGTGCCAGCAGTTTAGACCCGGCTACCTACGAGCAGTACTTC
J gene: TRBJ2-3; clone size: -; V gene: TRBV29-1; CDR3 length: 11; D gene: -; CDR3 protein: CSVGAADTQYF; CDR3 DNA: TGCAGCGTTGGGGCGGCAGATACGCAGTATTTT
J gene: TRBJ2-1; clone size: -; V gene: TRBV10-1; CDR3 length: 15; D gene: TRBD2; CDR3 protein: CASSIAGIVKDEQFF; CDR3 DNA: TGCGCCAGCAGTATAGCGGGAATAGTGAAGGATGAGCAGTTCTTC
J gene: TRBJ1-4; clone size: -; V gene: TRBV29-1; CDR3 length: 13; D gene: -; CDR3 protein: CSVKGPLGEKLFF; CDR3 DNA: TGCAGCGTAAAAGGACCCTTGGGTGAAAAACTGTTTTTT
J gene: TRBJ1-1; clone size: many; V gene: TRBV2; CDR3 length: 14; D gene: -; CDR3 protein: CASSEARLNTEAFF; CDR3 DNA: TGTGCCAGCAGTGAGGCCAGGCTGAACACTGAAGCTTTCTTT
J gene: TRBJ2-2; clone size: -; V gene: TRBV7-2; CDR3 length: 15; D gene: -; CDR3 protein: CASSPAQGYTGELFF; CDR3 DNA: TGTGCCAGCAGCCCCGCACAGGGATACACCGGGGAGCTGTTTTTT
J gene: TRBJ2-5; clone size: -; V gene: TRBV5-1; CDR3 length: 16; D gene: TRBD2; CDR3 protein: CASSLELPASGKTQYF; CDR3 DNA: TGCGCCAGCAGCTTGGAGCTGCCGGCGAGCGGGAAGACCCAGTACTTC
J gene: TRBJ1-1; clone size: few; V gene: TRBV7-6; CDR3 length: 15; D gene: TRBD1; CDR3 protein: CASSLRTGENTEAFF; CDR3 DNA: TGTGCCAGCAGCCTTAGGACAGGGGAGAACACTGAAGCTTTCTTT
J gene: TRBJ2-1; clone size: few; V gene: TRBV27; CDR3 length: 16; D gene: -; CDR3 protein: CASRTFGGSDYNEQFF; CDR3 DNA: TGTGCCAGCAGAACCTTTGGGGGCTCAGATTACAATGAGCAGTTCTTC
J gene: TRBJ1-2; clone size: few; V gene: TRBV19; CDR3 length: 12; D gene: -; CDR3 protein: CASGSRSGGYTF; CDR3 DNA: TGTGCCAGTGGGAGCAGGTCTGGTGGCTACACCTTC
J gene: TRBJ1-1; clone size: -; V gene: TRBV7-2; CDR3 length: 13; D gene: TRBD1; CDR3 protein: CASSSRQGGEAFF; CDR3 DNA: TGTGCCAGCAGCAGTCGACAGGGAGGAGAAGCTTTCTTT
J gene: TRBJ2-1; clone size: -; V gene: TRBV11-3; CDR3 length: 16; D gene: TRBD2; CDR3 protein: CASSLGTSAPVNEQFF; CDR3 DNA: TGTGCCAGCAGCCTAGGGACTAGCGCGCCGGTCAATGAGCAGTTCTTC
J gene: TRBJ2-1; clone size: -; V gene: TRBV2; CDR3 length: 16; D gene: TRBD2; CDR3 protein: CASSEPLAGDPWEQFF; CDR3 DNA: TGTGCCAGCAGTGAACCTCTAGCGGGAGACCCCTGGGAGCAGTTCTTC
J gene: TRBJ2-2; clone size: -; V gene: TRBV7-6; CDR3 length: 13; D gene: -; CDR3 protein: CASSPEWTGELFF; CDR3 DNA: TGTGCCAGCAGCCCCGAGTGGACCGGGGAGCTGTTTTTT
J gene: TRBJ2-1; clone size: once; V gene: TRBV28; CDR3 length: 15; D gene: -; CDR3 protein: CASSLPPDTKGEQFF; CDR3 DNA: TGTGCCAGCAGCCTGCCCCCCGACACCAAGGGGGAGCAGTTCTTC
J gene: TRBJ2-1; clone size: once; V gene: TRBV11-2; CDR3 length: 16; D gene: TRBD2; CDR3 protein: CASSLEGLALYNEQFF; CDR3 DNA: TGTGCCAGCAGCTTAGAGGGACTAGCGCTGTACAATGAGCAGTTCTTC
J gene: TRBJ2-1; clone size: -; V gene: TRBV18; CDR3 length: 18; D gene: -; CDR3 protein: CASSLPNWAGSSYNEQFF; CDR3 DNA: TGTGCCAGCTCACTTCCTAACTGGGCGGGTAGCTCCTACAATGAGCAGTTCTTC
J gene: TRBJ2-1; clone size: -; V gene: TRBV7-2; CDR3 length: 15; D gene: -; CDR3 protein: CASSLAARNYNEQFF; CDR3 DNA: TGTGCCAGCAGCTTAGCGGCCAGGAATTACAATGAGCAGTTCTTC
J gene: TRBJ2-3; clone size: once; V gene: TRBV19; CDR3 length: 15; D gene: -; CDR3 protein: CASSIDAGPADTQYF; CDR3 DNA: TGTGCCAGTAGTATAGATGCGGGACCCGCAGATACGCAGTATTTT
J gene: TRBJ1-5; clone size: -; V gene: TRBV27; CDR3 length: 15; D gene: TRBD1; CDR3 protein: CASSSDRGSNQPQHF; CDR3 DNA: TGTGCCAGCAGTTCGGACAGGGGTAGCAATCAGCCCCAGCATTTT
J gene: TRBJ2-7; clone size: -; V gene: TRBV11-2; CDR3 length: 15; D gene: TRBD1; CDR3 protein: CASSPHLGQNPEQYF; CDR3 DNA: TGTGCCAGCAGCCCACACCTGGGACAGAACCCCGAGCAGTACTTC
J gene: TRBJ2-7; clone size: -; V gene: TRBV10-2; CDR3 length: 12; D gene: TRBD2; CDR3 protein: CASSGGGYEQYF; CDR3 DNA: TGCGCCAGCAGTGGGGGGGGCTACGAGCAGTACTTC
J gene: TRBJ1-1; clone size: -; V gene: TRBV5-1; CDR3 length: 13; D gene: -; CDR3 protein: CASSQQGGTEAFF; CDR3 DNA: TGCGCCAGCAGCCAACAGGGTGGGACTGAAGCTTTCTTT